This TCR beta chain was captured in a study of early T cells in non-severe SARS-CoV-2 infection. The overall study: Chains were not paired, and sequencing was done on bulk RNA from unsorted whole blood.

This clonotype has ten or more counts. CDR3 length: 15 amino acids. V lost 0 bases and J 4 bases, leaving 13 bases between the germline ends. Germline V gene data show CDR1 as DFQATT and CDR2 as SNEGSKA (reference sequence). TCRdb re-called the 5' RACE reads through MiXCR, storing one row per CDR3 protein. The table records tens of thousands of distinct CDR3 sequences, about 4% of them present only once. Material for sequencing was whole blood. The clonotype originates from an adult who was a healthcare worker with PCR-confirmed SARS-CoV-2 infection or an uninfected control (not recorded which). The chain has TRBV20-1 and TRBJ2-1; D gene ambiguous. In nucleotides, the CDR3 is TGCAGTGCTAGAGATCCCCAGGCAGGATACAATGAGCAGTTCTTC. Its translation is CSARDPQAGYNEQFF.